A single sample is the source of the 13 T cell receptor beta chains below, sequenced in a study of CD8+CD57+ T cells in acquired aplastic anemia. Both TCR beta VDJ combination and CDR3 sequence profiling were carried out. Genomic DNA was the template for this profiling. TCRdb re-called the reads with MiXCR, one entry per CDR3 protein. The sample has 150,000 to 200,000 distinct CDR3 sequences, roughly 48% seen once. The sequencing input was sorted CD4+, CD8+, or CD8+CD57+ T cells (not recorded which) from PBMCs. These receptors all stem from a human donor in good health.

The chain uses TRBV20-1 and TRBJ2-7; 10 bases are a match to TRBD2. CDR1 DFQATT and CDR2 SNEGSKA come from the germline V gene (reference sequence). The CDR3 consists of 14 residues. J lost 5 bases, V lost 7 bases, and 11 bases had no gene match. CDR3 region: CSVFPLAGDDEQYF. DNA of the CDR3: TGCAGTGTATTCCCGCTAGCGGGAGACGACGAGCAGTACTTC.

This clonotype was recorded at least ten times. V gene TRBV29-1 combines with J gene TRBJ2-4; D uncertain. Trimming removed 7 bases from V and 8 bases from J, with 12 bases in between. The CDR3 spans 11 residues. Germline CDR1 SQVTM, CDR2 ANQGSEA. CDR3 DNA: TGCAGCGCTTTCCGGGCGGACATTCAGTACTTC. Its translation: CSAFRADIQYF.

The CDR3 coding sequence is TGTGCCACCAGCGCCCCCCTGGGACTAGCGGGAGAGACGCAGTATTTT. Amino acid sequence: CATSAPLGLAGETQYF. V gene TRBV24-1 combines with J gene TRBJ2-3, with 14 bases identical to TRBD2. Germline V gene lookup returns CDR1 KGHDR and CDR2 SFDVKD. This CDR3 is built from 16 residues. The junction had 11 bases not matched to a gene; V was cut back by 7 bases and J by 9 bases.

This clonotype was picked up many times. CDR3 loop: CSARERSYEQYF. CDR3 nucleotide sequence: TGCAGTGCAAGGGAACGGTCCTACGAGCAGTACTTC. The chain employs TRBV20-1 and TRBJ2-7; unclear D gene. The CDR3 loop spans 12 amino acids. Germline loops: CDR1 DFQATT, CDR2 SNEGSKA (reference sequence). Between the trimmed V and J ends, which lost 6 bases and 1 base, there was a span of 10 bases.

This chain uses TRBV19 with TRBJ1-5; a possible D gene is TRBD1 (6 bases). V shed 5 bases and J shed 11 bases, with 13 bases lying between them. Germline V CDR1 and CDR2: LNHDA, SQIVND (reference sequence). There are 12 residues in the CDR3. As DNA, the CDR3 is TGTGCCAGTAGTCCACAGGGTTGGACCCAGCATTTT. It encodes CASSPQGWTQHF. The full variable domain, with the rest looked up from reference TRBV19 and TRBJ1-5, is DGGITQSPKYLFRKEGQNVTLSCEQNLNHDAMYWYRQDPGQGLRLIYYSQIVNDFQKGDIAEGYSVSREKKESFPLTVTSAQKNPTAFYLCASSPQGWTQHFGDGTRLSIL.

This clonotype occurred many times. The chain employs TRBV19 and TRBJ1-6, with 9 bases fitting TRBD1. V lost 5 bases, J lost 4 bases, and 0 bases stayed unmatched. The V gene's germline CDR1 is LNHDA and CDR2 SQIVND (reference sequence). The CDR3 is made up of 14 amino acids. The DNA of the CDR3 is TGTGCCAGTAGTGGGACAGGGTATAATTCACCCCTCCACTTT. This encodes CASSGTGYNSPLHF.

This clonotype was counted many times. V gene TRBV29-1 combines with J gene TRBJ1-4; 7 nucleotides agree with TRBD1. Germline trimming cut 7 bases from V and 8 bases from J; bases unmatched to any gene: 10. The germline gives CDR1 SQVTM, CDR2 ANQGSEA. CDR3 size: 13 residues. In nucleotides, the CDR3 is TGCAGCGCCGAGACAGGGTTAGAGGAAAAACTGTTTTTT. It encodes CSAETGLEEKLFF. Combining the CDR3 with reference TRBV29-1 and TRBJ1-4 gives the whole variable domain SAVISQKPSRDICQRGTSLTIQCQVDSQVTMMFWYRQQPGQSLTLIATANQGSEATYESGFVIDKFPISRPNLTFSTLTVSNMSPEDSSIYLCSAETGLEEKLFFGSGTQLSVL.

V usage is TRBV7-9 and J usage is TRBJ2-7, with D tentatively TRBD1 (5 bases). The V gene's germline CDR1 is SEHNR and CDR2 FQNEAQ (reference sequence). The CDR3 loop spans 14 amino acids. The V end lost 1 base, the J end lost 5 bases, and 12 bases lay between the germline ends. The CDR3 nucleotides read TGTGCCAGCAGCTTAGTCCCAGGGCTAGACGAGCAGTACTTC. It translates to CASSLVPGLDEQYF.

For this clonotype: This may be a read error: a much more frequent sequence differs by one nucleotide. The chain joins TRBV13 to TRBJ2-1; 10 bases map to TRBD2. This CDR3 comprises 15 residues. Germline trimming cut 5 bases from V and 6 bases from J; bases unmatched to any gene: 7. Germline values: CDR1 PRHDT, CDR2 FYEKMQ (reference sequence). This CDR3 is CASSPASGRINEQFF. CDR3 coding DNA: TGTGCCAGCAGCCCCGCTAGCGGGAGAATCAATGAGCAGTTCTTC.

Concerning this clonotype itself: This may stem from a read error, because a much larger clone lies one nucleotide away. The gene calls are TRBV11-2 and TRBJ2-1; D is ambiguous. Trimming pared 5 bases from V and 8 bases from J, leaving 16 bases between. Germline V gene data show CDR1 as SGHAT and CDR2 as FQNNGV. This CDR3 is 14 amino acids long. The CDR3 sequence: CASSGPVRGYEQFF. The CDR3 nucleotides read TGTGCCAGCAGCGGCCCCGTTAGAGGTTATGAGCAGTTCTTC. The whole variable domain, remainder taken from reference TRBV11-2 and TRBJ2-1, is EAGVAQSPRYKIIEKRQSVAFWCNPISGHATLYWYQQILGQGPKLLIQFQNNGVVDDSQLPKDRFSAERLKGVDSTLKIQPAKLEDSAVYLCASSGPVRGYEQFFGPGTRLTVL.

This clonotype showed up many times. The chain couples TRBV5-1 to TRBJ2-5, with 7 nucleotides matching TRBD1. The V and J ends lost 3 bases and 2 bases, in that order; junction bases with no gene match: 4. Germline values: CDR1 SGHRS, CDR2 YFSETQ. The CDR3 runs 14 residues. CDR3 loop: CASSSGQRQETQYF. The CDR3 DNA reads TGCGCCAGCAGCTCGGGACAGAGGCAAGAGACCCAGTACTTC.

This clonotype was counted at least ten times. The genes are TRBV6-5 and TRBJ1-1; D may be TRBD1 (5 bases). Trimming shortened V by 7 bases and J by 0 bases, and 12 bases separated the two germline ends. Per germline, CDR1 MNHEY and CDR2 SVGAGI. The CDR3 spans 14 residues. CDR3 DNA sequence: TGTGCCAGCAATACGCAGGGAGTGAACACTGAAGCTTTCTTT. Its translation is CASNTQGVNTEAFF.

At least ten counts were recorded for this clonotype. The chain is built from TRBV25-1 and TRBJ2-1, with D possibly matching TRBD1 (5 bases). Germline CDR1 reads MGHDK; CDR2 reads SYGVNS. Between the trimmed V and J ends, which lost 1 base and 4 bases, there was a span of 14 bases. The CDR3 totals 16 residues. CDR3 loop: CASSELGRGAYNEQFF. The CDR3 nucleotides are TGTGCCAGCAGTGAATTAGGAAGGGGCGCTTACAATGAGCAGTTCTTC.